The entry that follows covers one T cell receptor beta chain sequence. These data come from a study of blood T cell repertoires in COVID-19. Study context: Nucleic acid was either cDNA or gDNA, and it came from T cells, B-cell-depleted T cells, or PBMCs.

Using immunoSEQ multiplex PCR, the repertoire was profiled, and TCRdb retains in-frame clones only, with some absent. The sample carries approximately 230,000 clones, about 86% recorded once. The CDR3 runs to 14 residues. The ends were cut back, 4 bases at V and 5 bases at J, with 15 bases in the middle. The germline V gene encodes CDR1 SGHRS and CDR2 YFSETQ. Sequencing input: peripheral blood. V and J are TRBV5-1 and TRBJ1-1; D might be TRBD1 (5 bases). The sequence was obtained from an elderly man with acute or convalescent COVID-19. CDR3 nucleotide sequence: TGCGCCAGCAGCCCTGGGACGGGGGGGACTGAAGCTTTCTTT. The encoded protein is CASSPGTGGTEAFF.